The rows below give T cell receptor beta chains drawn from one sample of a study of tumor-infiltrating lymphocytes in primary liver carcinoma. TCRdb re-derived calls from the multiplex PCR reads in MiXCR, one entry per CDR3 protein. In the table there are approximately 310,000 distinct CDR3 sequences, approximately 60% of which are singletons. Sequencing input: peripheral blood. These receptors all stem from a man aged 40-55 years with primary liver carcinoma and hepatitis B virus infection. The CDR3 runs from the conserved cysteine through the conserved F or W. The order of the fields is clone size, D gene, V gene, J gene, CDR3 DNA, CDR3 protein. The D gene is left open where the match is weak. Clone size is stated in some rows and not others, as once, few, many or a class when expanded.

NA	NA	TRBV6-2/TRBV6-3	TRBJ1-4	TGTGCCAGCAGTAACAGGGAATCGTCAACTAATGAAAAAGTGTTTTTT	CASSNRESSTNEKVFF
many	NA	TRBV5-6	TRBJ2-2	TGTGCCAGCAGCCGGGACACGAACACCGGGGAGCTGTTTTTT	CASSRDTNTGELFF
many	NA	TRBV5-6	TRBJ2-1	TGTGCCAGCAGCTCCCGGAGGGAGCAGTTCTTC	CASSSRREQFF
once	NA	TRBV28	TRBJ1-2	TGTGCCAACAGTGTCCGGGACGGCTATGGCTACACCTTC	CANSVRDGYGYTF
few	NA	TRBV11-2	TRBJ2-3	TGTGCCAGCAGCCCGATTGGTGGGTATACGCAGTATTTT	CASSPIGGYTQYF
NA	NA	TRBV5-6	TRBJ1-4	TGTATCAGCAGCTTGGGCACGCCGGGTGAAAAACTGTTTTTT	CISSLGTPGEKLFF
NA	NA	TRBV12-3/TRBV12-4	TRBJ2-2	TGTGCCACCCGGCAAGAAAACACTGGGGAGCTGTTTTTT	CATRQENTGELFF
NA	TRBD1	TRBV20-1	TRBJ2-4	TGCAGTGCTAGAGTCGGGACAGGGCATTTTTTAGTGCTTCAGTACTTC	CSARVGTGHFLVLQYF
NA	TRBD1	TRBV7-9	TRBJ1-2	TGTGCCAGCAGCTTAGCCGGGACAGGGTTGTCGGTTGATGGCTACACCTTC	CASSLAGTGLSVDGYTF
NA	NA	TRBV25-1	TRBJ1-1	TGTGCCAGCAGTGACGGGGCAGCCTTCACTGAAGCTTTCTTT	CASSDGAAFTEAFF
few	TRBD1	TRBV28	TRBJ1-2	TGTGCCAGCAGTCCCTCGACAGGGGGCGGCTACACCTTC	CASSPSTGGGYTF
NA	NA	TRBV7-9	TRBJ2-1	TGTGCCAGCAGACCCCTCCCCAGCGAGAGTAGATACAATGAGCAGTTCTTC	CASRPLPSESRYNEQFF
many	NA	TRBV6-2/TRBV6-3	TRBJ2-7	TGTGCCAGCGCAGGCCTCTCCATCGAGCAGTACTTC	CASAGLSIEQYF
NA	NA	TRBV7-3	TRBJ2-1	TGTGCCAGCAGCTTAATTGGGGGCGTCTCCTACAATGAGCAGTTCTTC	CASSLIGGVSYNEQFF
few	NA	TRBV5-1	TRBJ2-5	TGCGCCAGCAGCTTAGGGATACTTCAAGAGACCCAGTACTTC	CASSLGILQETQYF
few	NA	TRBV5-4	TRBJ2-2	TGTGCCAGCAGCTTCCCTGAGGGTGGGAGAAACACCGGGGAGCTGTTTTTT	CASSFPEGGRNTGELFF
NA	TRBD1	TRBV14	TRBJ1-2	TGTGCCAGCAGCCCGGACAGGGTTGTTGGCTACGCCTTC	CASSPDRVVGYAF
many	TRBD1	TRBV6-1	TRBJ2-1	TGTGCCAGCGGAGGGACAGGGGCCGACATTGAGCAGTTCTTC	CASGGTGADIEQFF
many	NA	TRBV6-1	TRBJ2-2	TGTGCCAGCAGAGCCCCGGGGCTCTACACCGGGGAGCTGTTTTTT	CASRAPGLYTGELFF
NA	TRBD2	TRBV19	TRBJ2-1	TGTGCCGGTAGTACCCGACTAGCGGGAGTTCTCAATGAGCAGTTCTTC	CAGSTRLAGVLNEQFF
NA	TRBD1	TRBV7-9	TRBJ1-6	TGTGCCAGCAGCGCCACAGGGGGAACTAATAATTCACCCCTCCACTTT	CASSATGGTNNSPLHF
NA	TRBD2	TRBV28	TRBJ2-7	TGTGCCGGCAGTGGTCGACTAGCGTCGAGCTACGAGCAGTACTTC	CAGSGRLASSYEQYF
many	NA	TRBV6-1	TRBJ2-2	TGTGCCAGCAGTTCTGGAGGGCCGGGGACCGGGGAGCTGTTTTTT	CASSSGGPGTGELFF
NA	TRBD1	TRBV10-3	TRBJ1-4	TGTGCCATCAGTGAATTTGGACAGGGGAATGAAAAACTGTTTTTT	CAISEFGQGNEKLFF
NA	NA	TRBV5-4	TRBJ2-1	TGTGCCAGCAGCCTCCCCTACTCCTCATCAAATGAGCAGTTCTTC	CASSLPYSSSNEQFF
NA	NA	TRBV6-2/TRBV6-3	TRBJ2-4	TGTGCCAGCAGTTTCAGGGTAAGGGAGAACATTCAGTACTTC	CASSFRVRENIQYF
NA	TRBD2	TRBV6-1	TRBJ2-3	TGTGCCAGCAGCCCTGTTAGCGGGAGCCCCACAGATACGCAGTATTTT	CASSPVSGSPTDTQYF
NA	NA	TRBV25-1	TRBJ2-1	TGTGCCAGCAGTGAATGGAGTGAAAACAATGAGCAGTTCTTC	CASSEWSENNEQFF
NA	NA	TRBV18	TRBJ2-1	TGTGCCAGCTCACCACTCGGGACGACCCTCAATGAGCAGCTCTTC	CASSPLGTTLNEQLF
NA	TRBD1	TRBV5-6	TRBJ2-3	TGTGCCATCAGTTTCCAGGGGGAAGATACGCAGTATTTT	CAISFQGEDTQYF
few	TRBD2	TRBV11-2	TRBJ2-2	TGTGCCAGCAGCTCCCCCAGACTAGCGGGAGCCGTCGGGGGGCTGTTTTTT	CASSSPRLAGAVGGLFF
once	TRBD1	TRBV11-2	TRBJ2-3	TGTGCCAGCAGCTTAGGTCCAGGGGGTCGCAATCAGCCCCAGTATTTT	CASSLGPGGRNQPQYF
NA	TRBD1	TRBV12-3/TRBV12-4	TRBJ1-2	TGTGTCAGCAGTCGGACAGGGGGTAGCTATGGCTACACCTTC	CVSSRTGGSYGYTF
NA	NA	TRBV29-1	TRBJ1-1	TGCAGCGTTGAGGGGACGCCGTCCTCGCCTGAAGCTTTCTTT	CSVEGTPSSPEAFF
once	NA	TRBV5-6	TRBJ2-1	TGTGCCAGCAGCTTGACCGGACCTCGGGAGCAGTTCTTC	CASSLTGPREQFF
many	NA	TRBV5-4	TRBJ2-1	TGTGCCAGCAGCCTTGGGGGAAACTCCTACAATGAGCAGTTCTTC	CASSLGGNSYNEQFF
NA	TRBD1	TRBV7-8	TRBJ2-7	TGTGCCAGCAGGGCTGACAGGGGGAGGATCTACTTGCAGTACTTC	CASRADRGRIYLQYF
NA	TRBD1	TRBV28	TRBJ1-2	TGTGCCAGCAGTAAGGGGGCACGTGACTACACCTTC	CASSKGARDYTF
NA	NA	TRBV13	TRBJ1-1	TGTGCCAGCATCTTAGTGAACACTGAAGCTTTCTTT	CASILVNTEAFF
once	NA	TRBV11-2	TRBJ2-7	TGTGCCGGCAGCTCGATAGGGGTTGAGCAGTACTTC	CAGSSIGVEQYF
NA	NA	TRBV6-1	TRBJ2-5	TGTGCCAGCAGTAAACTAAGGGGCTCGGAGATCCAGTACTTC	CASSKLRGSEIQYF
NA	TRBD2	TRBV6-2/TRBV6-3	TRBJ2-1	TGTGCCAGCAGTTATTCACGCGGGAGGATTCGAGACAATGAGCAGTTCTTC	CASSYSRGRIRDNEQFF
NA	NA	TRBV11-1	TRBJ2-5	TGTGCCAGCACCGCCCGTTGTGGGAGGAATATAGAGACCCGGTACTTC	CASTARCGRNIETRYF
NA	TRBD2	TRBV6-2/TRBV6-3	TRBJ2-3	TGTGCCAGCCTCACTAGCGGGAGTGATACGCGGTATTTT	CASLTSGSDTRYF
NA	NA	TRBV4-3	TRBJ1-2	TGCGCCAGCAGCTGGACGACACGGAACTATGGTTACACCTTC	CASSWTTRNYGYTF
NA	NA	TRBV5-8	TRBJ2-1	TGTGCCAGCAGCGCCGGGACTCGAGGGAACAATGAGCAGTTCTTC	CASSAGTRGNNEQFF
many	TRBD2	TRBV12-3/TRBV12-4	TRBJ2-1	TGTGCCAGCAGTTTAGAGGGAGGGCGCTACAATGAGCAGTTCTTC	CASSLEGGRYNEQFF
many	TRBD2	TRBV7-9	TRBJ2-1	TGTGCCAGCAGCTTAGTCACTAGCGGGAGAAACAATGAGCAGTTCTTC	CASSLVTSGRNNEQFF
NA	NA	TRBV11-1	TRBJ2-7	TGTGCCAGCAGCCACGACAGGGAGGAGCAGTACTTT	CASSHDREEQYF
NA	TRBD2	TRBV7-9	TRBJ2-1	TGTGCCAGCAGCCAACTAGCGAGCGGCATTGAGCAGTTCTTC	CASSQLASGIEQFF
once	TRBD1	TRBV11-2	TRBJ2-3	TGTGCCAGCAGCTCAGGGGGCAGCGCAGATACGCTGTATTTT	CASSSGGSADTLYF
NA	NA	TRBV4-3	TRBJ2-1	TGCGCGAGCAGCCTAGAGGGATGGGATGAGCAGTTCTTC	CASSLEGWDEQFF